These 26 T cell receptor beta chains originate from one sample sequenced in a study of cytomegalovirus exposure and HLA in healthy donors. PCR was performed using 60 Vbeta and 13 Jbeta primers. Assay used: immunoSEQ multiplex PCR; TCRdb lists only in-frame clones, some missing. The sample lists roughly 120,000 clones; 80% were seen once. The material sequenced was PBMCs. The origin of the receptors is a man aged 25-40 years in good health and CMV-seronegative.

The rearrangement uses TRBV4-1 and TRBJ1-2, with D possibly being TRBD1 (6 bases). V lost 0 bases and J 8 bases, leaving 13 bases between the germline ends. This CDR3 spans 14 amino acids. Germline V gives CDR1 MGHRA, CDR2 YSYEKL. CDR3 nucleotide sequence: TGCGCCAGCAGCCAAGATCGACAGGCTGGAGGCTACACCTTC. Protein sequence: CASSQDRQAGGYTF.

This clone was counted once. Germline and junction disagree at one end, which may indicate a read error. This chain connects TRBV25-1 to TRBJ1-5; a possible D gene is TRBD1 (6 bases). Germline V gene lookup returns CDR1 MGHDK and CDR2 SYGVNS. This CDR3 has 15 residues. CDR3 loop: CASSEGDRPDQPQNF. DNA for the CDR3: TGTGCCAGCAGTGAGGGAGACAGGCCAGATCAGCCCCAGAATTTT.

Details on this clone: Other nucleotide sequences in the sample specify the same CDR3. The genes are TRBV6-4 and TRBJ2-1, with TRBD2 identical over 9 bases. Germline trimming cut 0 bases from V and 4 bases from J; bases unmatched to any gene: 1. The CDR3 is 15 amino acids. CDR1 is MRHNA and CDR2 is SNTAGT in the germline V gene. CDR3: CASSDSAGGYNEQFF. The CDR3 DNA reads TGTGCCAGCAGTGACTCTGCGGGAGGGTACAATGAGCAGTTCTTC.

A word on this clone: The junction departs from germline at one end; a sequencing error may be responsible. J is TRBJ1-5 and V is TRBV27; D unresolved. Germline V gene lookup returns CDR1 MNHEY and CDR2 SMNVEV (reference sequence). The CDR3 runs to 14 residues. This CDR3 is CASSQRNSNQPQNF. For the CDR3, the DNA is TGTGCCAGCAGTCAACGTAATAGCAATCAGCCCCAGAATTTT.

CDR3 DNA: TGTGCCAGTAGTCCTTACTTAGCGGGAGGTTTTATGGCAGATACGCAGTATTTT. Its translation: CASSPYLAGGFMADTQYF. The chain employs TRBV19 and TRBJ2-3, with 10 nucleotides matching TRBD2. V trimming: 5 bases; J trimming: 4 bases; junction bases outside the gene matches: 15. In germline, CDR1 is LNHDA, CDR2 SQIVND (reference sequence). The length of the CDR3 is 18 residues.

This CDR3 reads CASSPKPGQGTYEQYF. The CDR3, as DNA: TGTGCCAGTTCCCCCAAACCGGGACAGGGGACCTACGAGCAGTACTTC. The V gene is TRBV19, the J gene TRBJ2-7; TRBD1 matches 10 bases. CDR3 length: 16 amino acids. The germline gives CDR1 LNHDA, CDR2 SQIVND (reference sequence). J gave up 2 bases and V 8 bases, and 12 bases lay outside the gene matches.

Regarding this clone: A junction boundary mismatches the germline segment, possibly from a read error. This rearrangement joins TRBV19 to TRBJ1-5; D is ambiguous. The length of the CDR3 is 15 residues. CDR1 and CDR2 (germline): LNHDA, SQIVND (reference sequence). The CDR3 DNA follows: TGTGCCAGTAGTATAGCACAGATAAGCAATCAGCCCCAGAATTTT. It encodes CASSIAQISNQPQNF.

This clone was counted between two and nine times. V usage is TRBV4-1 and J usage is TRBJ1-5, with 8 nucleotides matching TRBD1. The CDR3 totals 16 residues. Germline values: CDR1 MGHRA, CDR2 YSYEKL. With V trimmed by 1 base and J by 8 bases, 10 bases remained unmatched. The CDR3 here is CASSQVSLTGAEPQHF. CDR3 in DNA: TGCGCCAGCAGCCAAGTTTCCCTGACAGGGGCTGAGCCCCAGCATTTT.

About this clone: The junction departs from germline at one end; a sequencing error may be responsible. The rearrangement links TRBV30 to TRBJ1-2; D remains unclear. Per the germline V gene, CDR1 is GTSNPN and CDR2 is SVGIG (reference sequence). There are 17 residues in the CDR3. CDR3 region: CAWSSPRSSQVHYGYPF. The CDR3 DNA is TGTGCCTGGAGTTCACCTCGTTCATCTCAAGTTCACTATGGCTACCCCTTC.

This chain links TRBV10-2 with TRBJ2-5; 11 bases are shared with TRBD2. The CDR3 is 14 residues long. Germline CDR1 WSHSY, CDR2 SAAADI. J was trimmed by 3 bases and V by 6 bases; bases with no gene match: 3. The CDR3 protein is CASRLLAGEETQYF. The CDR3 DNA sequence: TGCGCCAGCAGGCTACTAGCGGGAGAAGAGACCCAGTACTTC.

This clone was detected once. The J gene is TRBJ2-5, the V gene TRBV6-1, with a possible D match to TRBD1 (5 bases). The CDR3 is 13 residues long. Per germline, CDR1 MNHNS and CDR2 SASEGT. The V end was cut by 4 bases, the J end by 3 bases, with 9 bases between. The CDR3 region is CASSGVTEETQYF. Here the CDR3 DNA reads TGTGCCAGCAGTGGGGTGACAGAAGAGACCCAGTACTTC.

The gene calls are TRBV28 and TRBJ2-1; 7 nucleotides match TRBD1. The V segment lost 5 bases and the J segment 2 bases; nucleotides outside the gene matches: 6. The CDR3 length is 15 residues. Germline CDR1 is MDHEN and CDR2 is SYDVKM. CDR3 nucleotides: TGTGCCAGCAGTGCAGGGACAGAGGCCTACAATGAGCAGTTCTTC. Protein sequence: CASSAGTEAYNEQFF.

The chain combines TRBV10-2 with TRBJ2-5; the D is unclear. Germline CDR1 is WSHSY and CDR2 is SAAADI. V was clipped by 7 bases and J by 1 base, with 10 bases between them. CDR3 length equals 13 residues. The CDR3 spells CASNPNGQETQYF. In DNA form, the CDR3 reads TGCGCCAGCAACCCTAACGGCCAAGAGACCCAGTACTTC.

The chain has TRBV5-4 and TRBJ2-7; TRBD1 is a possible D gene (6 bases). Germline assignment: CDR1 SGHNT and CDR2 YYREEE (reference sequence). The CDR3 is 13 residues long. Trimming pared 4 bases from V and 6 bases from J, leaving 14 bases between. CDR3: CASSPTGTAEQYF. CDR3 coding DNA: TGTGCCAGCAGCCCGACAGGTACAGCCGAGCAGTACTTC.

The CDR3 reads CASSEIVTGPGANVLTF. DNA of the CDR3: TGTGCCAGCAGTGAAATAGTGACAGGCCCTGGGGCCAACGTCCTGACTTTC. J is TRBJ2-6 and V is TRBV6-1; a possible D gene is TRBD1 (6 bases). This CDR3 has 17 amino acids. Trimming left V 2 bases short and J 2 bases short, with 13 bases between. CDR1 is MNHNS and CDR2 is SASEGT in the germline V gene.

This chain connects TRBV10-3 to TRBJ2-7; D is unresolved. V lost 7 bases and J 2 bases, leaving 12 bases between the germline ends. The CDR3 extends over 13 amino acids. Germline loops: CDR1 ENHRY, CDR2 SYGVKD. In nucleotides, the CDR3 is TGTGCCATCATGGTCGCGGATACCTACGAGCAGTACTTC. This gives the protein CAIMVADTYEQYF.

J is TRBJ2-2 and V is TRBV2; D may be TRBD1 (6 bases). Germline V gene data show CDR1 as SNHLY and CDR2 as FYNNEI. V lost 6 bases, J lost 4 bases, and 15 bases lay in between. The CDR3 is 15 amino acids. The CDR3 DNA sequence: TGTGCCAGCAGCCTATTGACAGGCCCCACCGGGGAGCTGTTTTTT. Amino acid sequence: CASSLLTGPTGELFF.

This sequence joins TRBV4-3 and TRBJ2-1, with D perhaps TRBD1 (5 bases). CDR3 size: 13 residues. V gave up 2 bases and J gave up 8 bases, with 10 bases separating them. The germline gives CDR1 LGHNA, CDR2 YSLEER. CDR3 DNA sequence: TGCGCCAGCAGCCAACGTCCAGGGTATGAGCAGTTCTTC. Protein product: CASSQRPGYEQFF.

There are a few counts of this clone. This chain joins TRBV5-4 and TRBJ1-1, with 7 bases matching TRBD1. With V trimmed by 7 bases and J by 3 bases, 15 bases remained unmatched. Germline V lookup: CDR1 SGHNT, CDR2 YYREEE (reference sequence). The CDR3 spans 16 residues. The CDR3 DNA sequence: TGTGCCAGCCGCCAAACAGGGGTTCAGGGTGACACTGAAGCTTTCTTT. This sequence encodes CASRQTGVQGDTEAFF.

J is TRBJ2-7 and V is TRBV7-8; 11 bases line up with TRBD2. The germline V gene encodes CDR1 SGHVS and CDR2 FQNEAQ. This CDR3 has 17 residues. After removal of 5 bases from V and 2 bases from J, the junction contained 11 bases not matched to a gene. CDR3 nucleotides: TGTGCCAGCAGCCACGGCCTAGCGGGAGGACGGGCCTACGAGCAGTACTTC. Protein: CASSHGLAGGRAYEQYF. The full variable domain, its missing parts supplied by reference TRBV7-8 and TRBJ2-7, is GAGVSQSPRYKVAKRGQDVALRCDPISGHVSLFWYQQALGQGPEFLTYFQNEAQLDKSGLPSDRFFAERPEGSVSTLKIQRTQQEDSAVYLCASSHGLAGGRAYEQYFGPGTRLTVT.

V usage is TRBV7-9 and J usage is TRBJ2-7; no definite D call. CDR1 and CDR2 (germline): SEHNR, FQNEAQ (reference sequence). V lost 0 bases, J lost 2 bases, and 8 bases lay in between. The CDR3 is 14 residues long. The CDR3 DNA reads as TGTGCCAGCAGCTTAGCCCTAGTGCCCTACGAGCAGTACTTC. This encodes CASSLALVPYEQYF.

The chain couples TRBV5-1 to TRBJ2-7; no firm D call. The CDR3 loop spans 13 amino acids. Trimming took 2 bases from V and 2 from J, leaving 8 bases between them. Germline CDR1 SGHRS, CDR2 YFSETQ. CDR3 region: CASSFGGTYEQYF. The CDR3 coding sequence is TGCGCCAGCAGCTTCGGCGGAACCTACGAGCAGTACTTC. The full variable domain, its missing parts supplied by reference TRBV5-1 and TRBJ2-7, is KAGVTQTPRYLIKTRGQQVTLSCSPISGHRSVSWYQQTPGQGLQFLFEYFSETQRNKGNFPGRFSGRQFSNSRSEMNVSTLELGDSALYLCASSFGGTYEQYFGPGTRLTVT.

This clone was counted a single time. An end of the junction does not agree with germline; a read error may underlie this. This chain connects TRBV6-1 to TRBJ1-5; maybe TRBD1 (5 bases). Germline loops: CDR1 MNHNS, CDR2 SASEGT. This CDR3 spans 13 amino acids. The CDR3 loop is CASSLEGNQPQNF. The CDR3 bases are TGTGCCAGCAGTCTGGAGGGGAATCAGCCCCAGAATTTT.

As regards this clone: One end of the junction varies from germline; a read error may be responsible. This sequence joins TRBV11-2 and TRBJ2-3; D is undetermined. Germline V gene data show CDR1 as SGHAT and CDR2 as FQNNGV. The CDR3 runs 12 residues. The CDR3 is CASSLDGDTQYF. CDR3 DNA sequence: TGTGCCAGCAGCCTAGACGGAGATACGCAGTATTTT. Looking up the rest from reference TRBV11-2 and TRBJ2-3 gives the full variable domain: EAGVAQSPRYKIIEKRQSVAFWCNPISGHATLYWYQQILGQGPKLLIQFQNNGVVDDSQLPKDRFSAERLKGVDSTLKIQPAKLEDSAVYLCASSLDGDTQYFGPGTRLTVL.

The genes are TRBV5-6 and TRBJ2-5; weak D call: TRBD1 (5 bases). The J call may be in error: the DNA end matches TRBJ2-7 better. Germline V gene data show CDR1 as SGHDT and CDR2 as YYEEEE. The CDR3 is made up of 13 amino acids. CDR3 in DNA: TGTGCCAGCAGCTTGGGCAGGGACTACGAGCAGTACTTC. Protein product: CASSLGRDYEQYF.

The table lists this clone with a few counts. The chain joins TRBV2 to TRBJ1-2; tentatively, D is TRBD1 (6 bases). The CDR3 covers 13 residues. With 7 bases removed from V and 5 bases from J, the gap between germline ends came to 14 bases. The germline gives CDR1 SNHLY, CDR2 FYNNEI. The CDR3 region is CASKNREGYGYTF. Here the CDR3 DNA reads TGTGCCAGCAAAAACAGGGAAGGATATGGCTACACCTTC. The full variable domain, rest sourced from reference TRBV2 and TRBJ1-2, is EPEVTQTPSHQVTQMGQEVILRCVPISNHLYFYWYRQILGQKVEFLVSFYNNEISEKSEIFDDQFSVERPDGSNFTLKIRSTKLEDSAMYFCASKNREGYGYTFGSGTRLTVV.